This entry lists 32 T cell receptor beta chains sequenced from one sample in a study of shared T cell receptors in the human thymus. Sequencing was performed with immunoSEQ multiplex PCR; in TCRdb, only in-frame clones are kept and a portion is missing. The data contain about 380,000 clones, around 95% of them singletons. Source material: thymocytes. Receptors originate from a human donor.

This clone was found once. The chain recombines TRBV6-6 with TRBJ2-6; possible D gene TRBD1, 6 bases. Germline CDR1 is MNHNY and CDR2 is SVGAGI (reference sequence). This CDR3 spans 16 amino acids. V lost 6 bases to trimming and J lost 2 bases, with 14 bases between them. The CDR3 reads CASSLGSGAGANVLTF. The CDR3, as DNA: TGTGCCAGCAGCCTTGGCTCAGGGGCTGGGGCCAACGTCCTGACTTTC.

The chain employs TRBV29-1 and TRBJ2-2, with D unresolved. The CDR3 consists of 13 residues. With 8 bases removed from V and 6 bases from J, the gap between germline ends came to 16 bases. CDR1 and CDR2 from the germline V gene are SQVTM and ANQGSEA. The CDR3: CSLRLDLSGELFF. The CDR3 region has the DNA TGCAGCTTACGACTTGACTTGTCCGGGGAGCTGTTTTTT.

The V gene is TRBV5-1, the J gene TRBJ2-7; 12 bases fit TRBD2. CDR3 length: 18 residues. Losses at the gene ends were 2 bases for V and 2 bases for J; bases not matched to a gene: 11. Per the germline V gene, CDR1 is SGHRS and CDR2 is YFSETQ. Written as DNA, the CDR3 is TGCGCCAGCAGCTTTCGGACTAGCGGGAACGGGTTCACCTACGAGCAGTACTTC. Translated: CASSFRTSGNGFTYEQYF.

This clone has a single count. The rearrangement joins TRBV7-2 to TRBJ2-5; 11 bases are a match to TRBD1. Germline V lookup: CDR1 SGHTA, CDR2 FQGNSA. V shed 5 bases, J shed 7 bases, and the junction held 18 bases outside the gene matches. The CDR3 runs 18 residues. The CDR3 here is CASSVPVGQGATGGTQYF. In DNA form, the CDR3 reads TGTGCCAGCAGCGTCCCCGTCGGACAGGGGGCAACAGGAGGGACCCAGTACTTC.

This rearrangement joins TRBV5-8 to TRBJ2-1; 11 bases fit TRBD2. Germline assignment: CDR1 SGHTS and CDR2 YDEGEE. The CDR3 has 14 residues. V was clipped by 0 bases and J by 9 bases; unmatched bases: 2. The CDR3 bases are TGTGCCAGCAGCTTGGGACTAGCGGGACTTGAGCAGTTCTTC. Protein sequence: CASSLGLAGLEQFF.

The V and J genes are TRBV12-2 and TRBJ1-2. TRBV12-2 counts as a pseudogene. This CDR3 contains 15 residues. The CDR3 loop is CASRLALPGNYGYTF. The CDR3 DNA sequence: TGTGCAAGTCGCTTAGCGCTCCCGGGAAACTATGGCTACACCTTC.

The rearrangement uses TRBV10-3 and TRBJ2-7; 7 bases align to TRBD2. The CDR3 consists of 16 residues. J gave up 5 bases and V 6 bases, and 16 bases lay outside the gene matches. CDR1 is ENHRY and CDR2 is SYGVKD in the germline V gene. In nucleotides, the CDR3 is TGTGCCATCAGCCCGAACAGCGGGATGAGTAGCCACGAGCAGTACTTC. Protein: CAISPNSGMSSHEQYF.

The chain is built from TRBV5-5 and TRBJ1-1; 7 nucleotides agree with TRBD1. Trimming at V came to 4 bases and at J to 0 bases, leaving 12 bases not matched to a gene. This CDR3 has 17 residues. Germline loops: CDR1 SGHKS, CDR2 YYEKEE (reference sequence). CDR3 residues: CASSTRQGVPMNTEAFF. The DNA for the CDR3 is TGTGCCAGCAGCACCAGACAGGGAGTACCTATGAACACTGAAGCTTTCTTT.

J is TRBJ2-7 and V is TRBV4-3; D is uncertain. CDR1 LGHNA and CDR2 YSLEER come from the germline V gene. V gave up 0 bases and J gave up 1 base, with 10 bases separating them. This CDR3 is 15 amino acids long. The CDR3 region is CASSQEVRTSYEQYF. DNA of the CDR3: TGCGCCAGCAGCCAAGAGGTCCGGACGTCCTACGAGCAGTACTTC.

The chain is built from TRBV4-1 and TRBJ2-7; no firm D call. Trimming pared 1 base from V and 4 bases from J, leaving 17 bases between. Germline V CDR1 and CDR2: MGHRA, YSYEKL. The CDR3 length is 16 residues. The CDR3 reads CASSQVPVEYTYEQYF. CDR3 bases: TGCGCCAGCAGCCAAGTTCCCGTAGAGTACACGTACGAGCAGTACTTC.

This clone has only one observation. The rearrangement links TRBV29-1 to TRBJ2-1; 14 bases align to TRBD2. Looked up from germline, CDR1 is SQVTM and CDR2 is ANQGSEA. The J segment lost 0 bases and the V segment lost 1 base, leaving 2 bases of the junction unmatched. The CDR3 is 17 amino acids. This CDR3 is CSVEAGLAGGSYNEQFF. The CDR3 nucleotides are TGCAGCGTTGAAGCCGGACTAGCGGGGGGCTCCTACAATGAGCAGTTCTTC.

The rearrangement joins TRBV7-6 to TRBJ2-6; 7 bases align to TRBD2. Trimming took 1 base from V and 0 from J; bases not matched to a gene: 12. This CDR3 region has 20 residues. Germline values: CDR1 SGHVS, CDR2 FNYEAQ. This CDR3 is CASSLVGGEITSSGANVLTF. The CDR3 DNA follows: TGTGCCAGCAGCTTAGTTGGGGGGGAGATAACGAGCTCTGGGGCCAACGTCCTGACTTTC.

This chain joins TRBV9 and TRBJ2-1, with 11 bases that match TRBD2. The CDR3 totals 16 residues. Trimming at V came to 4 bases and at J to 5 bases, leaving 8 bases not matched to a gene. Germline loops: CDR1 SGDLS, CDR2 YYNGEE. CDR3 sequence (DNA): TGTGCCAGCAGCCCCTCGGGACTAGCGGTCAACAATGAGCAGTTCTTC. Its protein product is CASSPSGLAVNNEQFF. The full variable domain, in which reference TRBV9 and TRBJ2-1 provide the parts outside the CDR3, is DSGVTQTPKHLITATGQRVTLRCSPRSGDLSVYWYQQSLDQGLQFLIQYYNGEERAKGNILERFSAQQFPDLHSELNLSSLELGDSALYFCASSPSGLAVNNEQFFGPGTRLTVL.

V usage is TRBV11-3 and J usage is TRBJ2-7, with D uncertain. Germline V gives CDR1 SGHNT, CDR2 YENEEA. The CDR3 sequence is 12 residues long. Between the trimmed V and J ends, which lost 5 bases and 3 bases, there was a span of 8 bases. The CDR3 DNA follows: TGTGCCAGCAGCGGAAACAGCTACGAGCAGTACTTC. This codes for CASSGNSYEQYF.

The CDR3 here is CKPGGIEQFF. In DNA form, the CDR3 reads TGTAAGCCAGGAGGGATTGAGCAGTTCTTC. The chain carries TRBV19 and TRBJ2-1; possible D gene TRBD2, 6 bases. This CDR3 contains 10 residues. Germline CDR1 is LNHDA and CDR2 is SQIVND (reference sequence).

The chain is built from TRBV28 and TRBJ2-7; TRBD2 matches at 13 bases. The CDR3 runs to 17 residues. CDR1 is MDHEN and CDR2 is SYDVKM in the germline V gene. J lost 3 bases, V lost 1 base, and 6 bases had no gene match. CDR3 nucleotides: TGTGCCAGCAGTTTATACCTTAGGACTAGCGGGAGCTACGAGCAGTACTTC. Protein: CASSLYLRTSGSYEQYF. Based on the CDR3 plus reference TRBV28 and TRBJ2-7, the full variable domain is DVKVTQSSRYLVKRTGEKVFLECVQDMDHENMFWYRQDPGLGLRLIYFSYDVKMKEKGDIPEGYSVSREKKERFSLILESASTNQTSMYLCASSLYLRTSGSYEQYFGPGTRLTVT.

CDR3 sequence reads: CASSPDAGGPGEQYF. The CDR3 bases are TGTGCCAGCAGTCCAGATGCGGGAGGGCCGGGGGAGCAGTACTTC. This rearrangement joins TRBV27 to TRBJ2-7, with 9 nucleotides matching TRBD2. Germline CDR1 and CDR2: MNHEY and SMNVEV (reference sequence). The junction had 12 bases not matched to a gene; V was cut back by 5 bases and J by 7 bases. The CDR3 length is 15 residues.

This chain uses TRBV4-2 with TRBJ2-3; the D gene is possibly TRBD2 (6 bases). CDR3 length: 15 residues. Germline V lookup: CDR1 LGHNA, CDR2 YNFKEQ. Trimming stripped 0 bases from V and 5 bases from J, with 12 bases between. This CDR3 is CASSQELSGGDTQYF. The CDR3 region has the DNA TGTGCCAGCAGCCAAGAACTTAGCGGAGGAGATACGCAGTATTTT.

The rearrangement joins TRBV7-9 to TRBJ2-3; 7 bases match TRBD2. The J segment lost 1 base and the V segment lost 0 bases, leaving 4 bases of the junction unmatched. The CDR3 consists of 16 residues. Per the germline V gene, CDR1 is SEHNR and CDR2 is FQNEAQ (reference sequence). CDR3 in amino acids: CASSLAGRGGTDTQYF. CDR3 sequence (DNA): TGTGCCAGCAGCTTAGCTGGGAGGGGTGGCACAGATACGCAGTATTTT.

The chain links TRBV29-1 to TRBJ2-1; 11 bases are shared with TRBD2. This CDR3 comprises 15 residues. Germline CDR1 reads SQVTM; CDR2 reads ANQGSEA. Trimming cost V 7 bases and J 3 bases; bases outside gene matches: 8. As DNA, the CDR3 is TGCAGCGGTCCCACTAGCGGGAGTTACTACAATGAGCAGTTCTTC. It is translated as CSGPTSGSYYNEQFF.

This clone was observed a single time. The chain's CDR3 is CASSQGARQPGESNQPQHF. Written as DNA, the CDR3 is TGCGCCAGCAGCCAGGGGGCTCGACAGCCAGGGGAAAGCAATCAGCCCCAGCATTTT. The chain employs TRBV4-1 and TRBJ1-5; D might be TRBD1 (6 bases). This CDR3 contains 19 residues. V was cut by 3 bases and J by 1 base, with 22 bases left in between. The germline gives CDR1 MGHRA, CDR2 YSYEKL.

The chain uses TRBV5-1 and TRBJ2-7; D is perhaps TRBD1 or TRBD2 (5 bases each). Germline CDR1 reads SGHRS; CDR2 reads YFSETQ. The CDR3 extends over 13 amino acids. Trimming left V 2 bases short and J 4 bases short, with 10 bases between. Here the CDR3 DNA reads TGCGCCAGCAGCTTTTGGGGGTGGTACGAGCAGTACTTC. Its protein is CASSFWGWYEQYF.

CDR3 nucleotides: TGTGCCAGCAGTGGGCATGAGGAGCAGTTCTTC. Translated, it gives CASSGHEEQFF. V and J are TRBV2 and TRBJ2-1; unclear D gene. This CDR3 has 11 amino acids. Germline V gene lookup returns CDR1 SNHLY and CDR2 FYNNEI. The ends were cut back, 4 bases at V and 10 bases at J, with 8 bases in the middle.

The count of this clone is one. The gene calls are TRBV5-1 and TRBJ2-7; the D gene could be TRBD1 or TRBD2 (5 bases each). The CDR3 consists of 14 residues. The V end lost 3 bases, the J end lost 4 bases, and 14 bases lay between the germline ends. From germline, CDR1 is SGHRS and CDR2 YFSETQ. CDR3 in DNA: TGCGCCAGCAGCTCCTCGGGACCGACATACGAGCAGTACTTC. Translating it yields CASSSSGPTYEQYF.

The chain couples TRBV12-5 to TRBJ1-5; possible D gene TRBD1, 5 bases. Germline CDR1 reads LGHNT; CDR2 reads FRNRAP. V gave up 6 bases and J gave up 2 bases, with 11 bases separating them. The CDR3 consists of 14 residues. The CDR3 loop reads CASGGEGGNQPQHF. The CDR3 coding sequence is TGTGCTAGTGGGGGGGAAGGAGGCAATCAGCCCCAGCATTTT.

The CDR3 reads CASSLTEGAYSYEQYF. The CDR3 DNA follows: TGTGCCAGCAGCTTGACGGAGGGAGCTTACTCCTACGAGCAGTACTTC. The chain joins TRBV5-6 to TRBJ2-7; weak D call: TRBD2 (6 bases). The CDR3 extends over 16 amino acids. Trimming shortened V by 1 base and J by 0 bases, and 14 bases separated the two germline ends. In germline, CDR1 is SGHDT, CDR2 YYEEEE.

The chain carries TRBV9 and TRBJ2-3; 12 positions match TRBD2. Unmatched junction bases numbered 5, after V lost 2 bases and J lost 4 bases. In germline, CDR1 is SGDLS, CDR2 YYNGEE. This CDR3 has 16 amino acids. CDR3 sequence reads: CASSVSSGRDADTQYF. DNA of the CDR3: TGTGCCAGCAGCGTCTCTAGCGGGAGGGACGCAGATACGCAGTATTTT.

The CDR3 loop reads CASSPHPTQEQFF. The CDR3 region has the DNA TGTGCCAGCAGTCCGCATCCTACTCAAGAGCAGTTCTTC. The chain combines TRBV27 with TRBJ2-1, with D uncertain. V was pared by 5 bases and J by 10 bases, with 15 bases between. Germline-derived CDR1 and CDR2 are MNHEY and SMNVEV (reference sequence). The CDR3 consists of 13 residues.

This clone showed up just once. This rearrangement joins TRBV6-1 to TRBJ2-7; 13 nucleotides align to TRBD2. Looked up from germline, CDR1 is MNHNS and CDR2 is SASEGT. The CDR3 covers 15 residues. The V gene end was trimmed by 4 bases and the J gene end by 2 bases; junction bases not matched to a gene: 2. The CDR3 sequence is CASSGTSGRAYEQYF. The CDR3 coding sequence is TGTGCCAGCAGTGGTACTAGCGGGAGGGCCTACGAGCAGTACTTC.

The chain employs TRBV27 and TRBJ2-2, with a weak D call TRBD1 (5 bases). Trimming stripped 3 bases from V and 1 base from J, with 9 bases between. This CDR3 is 15 amino acids long. Germline V gene sequence: CDR1 MNHEY, CDR2 SMNVEV (reference sequence). CDR3: CASSLVQGNTGELFF. The DNA for the CDR3 is TGTGCCAGCAGTTTGGTGCAGGGGAACACCGGGGAGCTGTTTTTT.

The chain combines TRBV5-1 with TRBJ1-2; D is ambiguous. V gave up 4 bases and J gave up 3 bases, with 7 bases separating them. This CDR3 has 12 residues. The germline gives CDR1 SGHRS, CDR2 YFSETQ. CDR3 nucleotide sequence: TGCGCCAGCAGCCTGCGAGACTATGGCTACACCTTC. It is translated as CASSLRDYGYTF.

The rearrangement joins TRBV7-9 to TRBJ2-7; D possibly corresponds to TRBD2 (5 bases). CDR1 is SEHNR and CDR2 is FQNEAQ in the germline V gene (reference sequence). The ends were cut back, 5 bases at V and 3 bases at J, with 11 bases in the middle. The CDR3 extends over 13 amino acids. As DNA, the CDR3 is TGTGCCAGCAGCCCACCTAGCAGCTACGAGCAGTACTTC. Translated, it gives CASSPPSSYEQYF.